This passage covers 3 T cell receptor beta chains from one sample sequenced in a study of CD8 T cells in Susac syndrome. Random hexamers served to reverse transcribe about 0.45 to 1 ug RNA. MiXCR, applied by TCRdb to the immunoSEQ multiplex PCR reads, yields one record per CDR3 protein. This table holds 90,000 to 110,000 distinct CDR3 sequences, about 95% found once. Sequenced input: CD4+ T cells from PBMCs. The receptor set was obtained from a human donor in good health.

The V call is TRBV30, the J call TRBJ2-4; TRBD2 agrees at 7 bases. Germline V gene sequence: CDR1 GTSNPN, CDR2 SVGIG (reference sequence). Germline trimming cut 1 base from V and 5 bases from J; bases unmatched to any gene: 2. This CDR3 spans 13 amino acids. This CDR3 is CAWSGGGQNIQYF. In DNA, the CDR3 is TGTGCCTGGAGTGGGGGGGGACAAAACATTCAGTACTTC. Combining the CDR3 with reference TRBV30 and TRBJ2-4 gives the whole variable domain SQTIHQWPATLVQPVGSPLSLECTVEGTSNPNLYWYRQAAGRGLQLLFYSVGIGQISSEVPQNLSASRPQDRQFILSSKKLLLSDSGFYLCAWSGGGQNIQYFGAGTRLSVL.

This sequence joins TRBV19 and TRBJ2-1; 9 bases match TRBD2. With 1 base clipped from V and 6 bases from J, the junction kept 7 bases outside the gene matches. CDR1 LNHDA and CDR2 SQIVND come from the germline V gene (reference sequence). The CDR3 sequence is 16 residues long. CDR3 in amino acids: CASSIALGLATNEQFF. The CDR3 DNA reads as TGTGCCAGTAGTATAGCCCTCGGACTAGCGACCAATGAGCAGTTCTTC.

The chain joins TRBV20-1 to TRBJ2-5; D unresolved. The CDR3 runs 14 residues. From germline, CDR1 is DFQATT and CDR2 SNEGSKA (reference sequence). Trimming removed 2 bases at V and 2 bases at J, with 12 bases between. In DNA, the CDR3 is TGCAGTGCTAGAAGGAGCTCAGGTCAAGAGACCCAGTACTTC. As protein: CSARRSSGQETQYF.